Described below is a single T cell receptor beta chain sequence and its context. Trimming stripped 6 bases from V and 11 bases from J, with 17 bases between. The CDR3 covers 12 residues. These data are taken from a study of early T cells in non-severe SARS-CoV-2 infection. MiXCR was run by TCRdb on the 5' RACE reads, yielding one entry per CDR3 protein. In the table there are more than 50,000 distinct CDR3 sequences, 12% of which are singletons. This sample comprised whole blood, obtained at baseline. The chain joins TRBV12-3 or TRBV12-4 to TRBJ2-7; the D is unclear. The clonotype originates from an adult who was a healthcare worker with PCR-confirmed SARS-CoV-2 infection or an uninfected control (not recorded which). The CDR3 DNA reads TGTGCCAGCAGAGTAGGATCCCAGGCGGAGTACTTC. Its translation is CASRVGSQAEYF.